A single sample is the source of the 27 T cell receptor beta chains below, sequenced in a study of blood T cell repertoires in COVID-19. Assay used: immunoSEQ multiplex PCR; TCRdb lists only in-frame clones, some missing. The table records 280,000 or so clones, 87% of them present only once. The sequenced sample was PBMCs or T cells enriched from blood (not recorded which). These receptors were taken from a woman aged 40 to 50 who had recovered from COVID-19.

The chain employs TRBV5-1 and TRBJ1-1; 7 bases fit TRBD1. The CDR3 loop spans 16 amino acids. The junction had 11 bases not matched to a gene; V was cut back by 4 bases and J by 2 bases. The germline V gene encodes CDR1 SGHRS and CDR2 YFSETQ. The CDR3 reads CASSPTWDSYNTEAFF. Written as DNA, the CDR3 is TGCGCCAGCAGCCCGACGTGGGACAGCTATAACACTGAAGCTTTCTTT.

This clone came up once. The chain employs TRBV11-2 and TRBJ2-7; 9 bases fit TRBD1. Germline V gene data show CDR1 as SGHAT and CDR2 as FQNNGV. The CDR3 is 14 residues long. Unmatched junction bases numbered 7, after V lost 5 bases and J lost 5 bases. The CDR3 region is CASSRRTGDDEQYF. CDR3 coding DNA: TGTGCCAGCAGCCGGAGGACAGGGGACGACGAGCAGTACTTC.

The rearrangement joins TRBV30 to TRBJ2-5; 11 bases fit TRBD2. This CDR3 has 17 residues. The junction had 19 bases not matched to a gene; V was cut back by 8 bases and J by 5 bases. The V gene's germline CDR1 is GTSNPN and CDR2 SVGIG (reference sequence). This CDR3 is CAANGGGLAGGSETQYF. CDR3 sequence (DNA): TGTGCCGCCAACGGAGGAGGCCTAGCGGGAGGTAGCGAGACCCAGTACTTC.

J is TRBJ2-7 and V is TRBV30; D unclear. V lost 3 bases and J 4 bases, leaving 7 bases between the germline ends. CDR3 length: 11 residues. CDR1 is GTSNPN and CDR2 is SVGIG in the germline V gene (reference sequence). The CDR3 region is CAWSPLYEQYF. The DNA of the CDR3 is TGTGCCTGGAGCCCCCTTTACGAGCAGTACTTC.

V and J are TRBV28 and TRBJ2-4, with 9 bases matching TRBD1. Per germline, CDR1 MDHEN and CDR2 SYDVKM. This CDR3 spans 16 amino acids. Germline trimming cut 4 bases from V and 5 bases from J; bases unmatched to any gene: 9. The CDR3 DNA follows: TGTGCCAGCAGTTCACAACAGGGGGCTGGTCAAAACATTCAGTACTTC. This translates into CASSSQQGAGQNIQYF.

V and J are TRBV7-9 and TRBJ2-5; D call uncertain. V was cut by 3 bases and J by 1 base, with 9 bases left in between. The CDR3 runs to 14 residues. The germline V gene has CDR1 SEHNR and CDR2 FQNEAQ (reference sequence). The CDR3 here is CASSFLQIQETQYF. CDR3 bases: TGTGCCAGCAGCTTCCTCCAGATCCAAGAGACCCAGTACTTC.

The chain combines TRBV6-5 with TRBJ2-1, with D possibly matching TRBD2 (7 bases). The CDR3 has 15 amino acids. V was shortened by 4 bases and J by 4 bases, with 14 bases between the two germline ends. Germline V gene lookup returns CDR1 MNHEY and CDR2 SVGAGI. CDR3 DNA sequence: TGTGCCAGCAGTTTAGGGGGGGGACTATACAATGAGCAGTTCTTC. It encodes CASSLGGGLYNEQFF.

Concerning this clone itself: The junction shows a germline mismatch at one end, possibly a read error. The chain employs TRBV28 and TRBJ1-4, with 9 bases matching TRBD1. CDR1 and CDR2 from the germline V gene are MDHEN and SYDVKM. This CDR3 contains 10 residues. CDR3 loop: CASRRDREVF. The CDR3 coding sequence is TGTGCCAGCAGAAGGGACAGGGAGGTTTTT.

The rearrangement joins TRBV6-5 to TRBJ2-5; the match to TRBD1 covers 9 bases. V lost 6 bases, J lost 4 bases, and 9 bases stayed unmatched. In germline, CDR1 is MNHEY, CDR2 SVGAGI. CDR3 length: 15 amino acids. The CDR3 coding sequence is TGTGCCAGCAGGCGGACAGGGGCAGGACGAGAGACCCAGTACTTC. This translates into CASRRTGAGRETQYF.

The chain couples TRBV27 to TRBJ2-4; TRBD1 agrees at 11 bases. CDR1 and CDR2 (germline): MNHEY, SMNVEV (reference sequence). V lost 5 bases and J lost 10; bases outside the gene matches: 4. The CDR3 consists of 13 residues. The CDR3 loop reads CASSKGTGGIQYF. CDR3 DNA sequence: TGTGCCAGCAGTAAAGGGACAGGGGGAATTCAGTACTTC.

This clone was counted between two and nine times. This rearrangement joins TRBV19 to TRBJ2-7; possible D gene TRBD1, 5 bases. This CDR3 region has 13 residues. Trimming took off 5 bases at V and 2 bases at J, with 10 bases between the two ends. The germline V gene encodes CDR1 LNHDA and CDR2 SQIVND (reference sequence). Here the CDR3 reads CASSLGHPYEQYF. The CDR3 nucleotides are TGTGCCAGTAGTCTTGGACACCCCTACGAGCAGTACTTC. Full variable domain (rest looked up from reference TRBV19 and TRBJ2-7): DGGITQSPKYLFRKEGQNVTLSCEQNLNHDAMYWYRQDPGQGLRLIYYSQIVNDFQKGDIAEGYSVSREKKESFPLTVTSAQKNPTAFYLCASSLGHPYEQYFGPGTRLTVT.

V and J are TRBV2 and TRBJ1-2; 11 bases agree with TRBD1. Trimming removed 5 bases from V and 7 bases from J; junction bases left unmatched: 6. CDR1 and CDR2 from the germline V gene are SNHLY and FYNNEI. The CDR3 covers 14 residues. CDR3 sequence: CASSLGQGASGYTF. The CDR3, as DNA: TGTGCCAGCAGTCTCGGACAGGGGGCTAGTGGCTACACCTTC.

The CDR3: CASSKRPGQGTYEQYF. The CDR3 DNA sequence: TGTGCCAGCAGCAAAAGGCCGGGACAGGGGACCTACGAGCAGTACTTC. The chain recombines TRBV27 with TRBJ2-7; 10 bases map to TRBD1. Germline trimming cut 6 bases from V and 2 bases from J; bases unmatched to any gene: 10. This CDR3 contains 16 residues. Per the germline V gene, CDR1 is MNHEY and CDR2 is SMNVEV (reference sequence).

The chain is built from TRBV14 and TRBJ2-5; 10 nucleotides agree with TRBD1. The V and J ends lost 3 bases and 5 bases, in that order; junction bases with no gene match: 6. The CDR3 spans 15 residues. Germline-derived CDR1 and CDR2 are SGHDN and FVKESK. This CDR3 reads CASSQFRDRGETQYF. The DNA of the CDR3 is TGTGCCAGCAGCCAGTTCCGGGACAGGGGCGAGACCCAGTACTTC. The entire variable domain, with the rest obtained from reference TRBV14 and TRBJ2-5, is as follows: EAGVTQFPSHSVIEKGQTVTLRCDPISGHDNLYWYRRVMGKEIKFLLHFVKESKQDESGMPNNRFLAERTGGTYSTLKVQPAELEDSGVYFCASSQFRDRGETQYFGPGTRLLVL.

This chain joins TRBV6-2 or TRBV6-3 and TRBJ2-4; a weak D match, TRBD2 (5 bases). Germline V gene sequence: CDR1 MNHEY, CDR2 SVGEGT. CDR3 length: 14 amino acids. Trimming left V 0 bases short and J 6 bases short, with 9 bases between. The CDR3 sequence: CASSYSDSRNIQYF. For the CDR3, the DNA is TGTGCCAGCAGTTACTCGGACTCTAGAAACATTCAGTACTTC.

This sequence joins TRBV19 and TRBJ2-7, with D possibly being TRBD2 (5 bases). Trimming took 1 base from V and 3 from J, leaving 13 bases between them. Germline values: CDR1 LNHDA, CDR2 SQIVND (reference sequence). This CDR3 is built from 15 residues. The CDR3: CASSIVYGSHYEQYF. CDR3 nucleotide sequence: TGTGCCAGTAGTATAGTTTATGGGAGTCACTACGAGCAGTACTTC.

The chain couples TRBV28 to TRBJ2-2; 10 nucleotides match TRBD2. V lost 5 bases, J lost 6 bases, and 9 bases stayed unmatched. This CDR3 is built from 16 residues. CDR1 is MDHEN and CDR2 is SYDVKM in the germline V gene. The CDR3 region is CASSGAGTSDAGELFF. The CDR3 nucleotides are TGTGCCAGCAGTGGAGCCGGGACTAGCGACGCCGGGGAGCTGTTTTTT.

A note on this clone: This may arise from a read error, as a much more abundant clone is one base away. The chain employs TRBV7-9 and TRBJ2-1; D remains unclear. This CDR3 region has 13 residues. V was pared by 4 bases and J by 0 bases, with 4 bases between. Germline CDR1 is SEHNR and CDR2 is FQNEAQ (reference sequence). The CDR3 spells CASSSGSYNEQFF. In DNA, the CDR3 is TGTGCCAGCAGCTCAGGCTCCTACAATGAGCAGTTCTTC.

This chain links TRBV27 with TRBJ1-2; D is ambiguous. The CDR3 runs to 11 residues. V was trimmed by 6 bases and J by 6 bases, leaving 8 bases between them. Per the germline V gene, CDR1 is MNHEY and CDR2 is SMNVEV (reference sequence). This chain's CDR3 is CASRITNGYTF. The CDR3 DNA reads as TGTGCCAGCAGAATTACTAATGGCTACACCTTC.

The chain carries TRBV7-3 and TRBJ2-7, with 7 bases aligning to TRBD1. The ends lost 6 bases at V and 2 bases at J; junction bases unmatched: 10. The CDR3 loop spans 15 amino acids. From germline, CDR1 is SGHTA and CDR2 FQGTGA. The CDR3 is CASSSRGLDAYEQYF. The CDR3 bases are TGTGCCAGCAGTTCTAGGGGGCTCGACGCCTACGAGCAGTACTTC.

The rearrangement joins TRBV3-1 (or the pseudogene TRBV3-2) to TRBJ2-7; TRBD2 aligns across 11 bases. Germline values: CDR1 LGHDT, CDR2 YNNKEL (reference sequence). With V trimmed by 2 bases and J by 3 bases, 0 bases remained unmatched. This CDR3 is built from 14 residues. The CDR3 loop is CASSQTSGSYEQYF. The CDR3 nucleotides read TGTGCCAGCAGCCAAACTAGCGGGAGCTACGAGCAGTACTTC.

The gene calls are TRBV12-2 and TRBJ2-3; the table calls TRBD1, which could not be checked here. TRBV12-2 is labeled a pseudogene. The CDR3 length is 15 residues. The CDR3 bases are TGTGCAAGTCGGCGCGACAGGGCGTGCACAGATACGCAGTATTTT. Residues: CASRRDRACTDTQYF.

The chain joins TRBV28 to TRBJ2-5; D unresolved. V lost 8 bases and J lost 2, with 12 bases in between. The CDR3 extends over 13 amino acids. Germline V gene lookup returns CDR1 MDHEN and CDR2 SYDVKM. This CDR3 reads CASGVRVQETQYF. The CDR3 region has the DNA TGTGCCAGCGGTGTCCGGGTACAAGAGACCCAGTACTTC. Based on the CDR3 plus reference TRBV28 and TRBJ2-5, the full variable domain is DVKVTQSSRYLVKRTGEKVFLECVQDMDHENMFWYRQDPGLGLRLIYFSYDVKMKEKGDIPEGYSVSREKKERFSLILESASTNQTSMYLCASGVRVQETQYFGPGTRLLVL.

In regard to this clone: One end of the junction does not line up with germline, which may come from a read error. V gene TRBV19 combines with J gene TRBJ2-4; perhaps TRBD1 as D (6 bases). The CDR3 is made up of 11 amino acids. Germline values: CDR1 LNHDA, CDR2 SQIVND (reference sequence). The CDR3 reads CASSIRDIQYF. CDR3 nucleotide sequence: TGTGCCAGTAGTATCCGGGACATACAGTACTTC.

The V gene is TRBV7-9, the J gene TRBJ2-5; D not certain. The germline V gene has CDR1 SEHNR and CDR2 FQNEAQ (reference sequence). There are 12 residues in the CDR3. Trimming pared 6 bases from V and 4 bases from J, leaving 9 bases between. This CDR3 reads CASRGVGETQYF. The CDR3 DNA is TGTGCCAGCAGAGGAGTGGGAGAGACCCAGTACTTC.

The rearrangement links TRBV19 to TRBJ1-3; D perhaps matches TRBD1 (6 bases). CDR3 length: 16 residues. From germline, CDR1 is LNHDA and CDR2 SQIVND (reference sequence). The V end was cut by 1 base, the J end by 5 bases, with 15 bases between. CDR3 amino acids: CASSIVEGRGRNTIYF. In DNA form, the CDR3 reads TGTGCCAGTAGTATAGTAGAAGGCAGGGGAAGAAACACCATATATTTT. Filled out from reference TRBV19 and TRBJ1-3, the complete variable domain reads DGGITQSPKYLFRKEGQNVTLSCEQNLNHDAMYWYRQDPGQGLRLIYYSQIVNDFQKGDIAEGYSVSREKKESFPLTVTSAQKNPTAFYLCASSIVEGRGRNTIYFGEGSWLTVV.

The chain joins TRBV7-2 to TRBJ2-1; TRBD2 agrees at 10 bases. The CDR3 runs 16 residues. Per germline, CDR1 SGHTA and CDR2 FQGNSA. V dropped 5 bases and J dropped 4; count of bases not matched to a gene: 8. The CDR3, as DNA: TGTGCCAGCAGCCTCACCCTGACTAGCGGGTACAATGAGCAGTTCTTC. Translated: CASSLTLTSGYNEQFF. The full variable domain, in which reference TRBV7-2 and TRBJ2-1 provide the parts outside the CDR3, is GAGVSQSPSNKVTEKGKDVELRCDPISGHTALYWYRQSLGQGLEFLIYFQGNSAPDKSGLPSDRFSAERTGGSVSTLTIQRTQQEDSAVYLCASSLTLTSGYNEQFFGPGTRLTVL.